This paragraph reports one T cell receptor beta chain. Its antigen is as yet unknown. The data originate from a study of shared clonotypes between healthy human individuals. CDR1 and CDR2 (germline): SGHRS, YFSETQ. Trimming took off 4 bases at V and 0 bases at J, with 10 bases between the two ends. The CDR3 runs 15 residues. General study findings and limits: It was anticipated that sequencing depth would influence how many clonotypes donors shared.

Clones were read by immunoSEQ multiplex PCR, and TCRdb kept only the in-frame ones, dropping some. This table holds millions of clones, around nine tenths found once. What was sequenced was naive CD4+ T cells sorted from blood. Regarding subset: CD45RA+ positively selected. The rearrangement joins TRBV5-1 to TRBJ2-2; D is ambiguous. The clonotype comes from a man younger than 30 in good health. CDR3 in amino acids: CASSREDANTGELFF. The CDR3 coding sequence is TGCGCCAGCAGCCGAGAAGACGCGAACACCGGGGAGCTGTTTTTT.